This TCR beta chain was identified in a study of human T cells and chemical hapten exposure. Across the whole study: Small pooled library volume differences chiefly drove per-sample TCR yield variation.

The V gene lost 6 bases and the J gene lost 0 bases, with 15 bases spanning the gap. The CDR3 is 15 residues long. CDR1 and CDR2 (germline): LNHDA, SQIVND (reference sequence). Time point denoted: healthy volunteer bleed at 2 weeks. Total RNA extraction was carried out from unfractionated whole blood. During construction of the library, unique molecular identifiers were attached to individual cDNA molecules for quantitative, reproducible TCR counting. Original methodology: TCR counts had a median of approximately 87,000 per sample and spanned about 23,224 to 750,000. TCRdb called the RACE reads again in MiXCR, with one record for every CDR3 protein. TCRdb's processing, not the authors', yielded these V and J calls. Here the sample spans around 130,000 distinct CDR3 sequences, about 9.4% being singletons.

This TCR was recovered from a male donor in good health. Some clones in this sample may be carry-over from other donors' samples. This chain joins TRBV19 and TRBJ2-7; weak D call: TRBD2 (5 bases). The sequencing sample was made of whole blood. The CDR3 reads CASSSGGSSSYEQYF. CDR3 DNA: TGTGCCAGTAGCTCGGGCGGGTCGAGCTCCTACGAGCAGTACTTC.